This TCR beta chain appears in the sequencing data of a study of blood T cell repertoires in COVID-19. Study-wide background: Sites across the United States, Italy and Spain contributed samples from acute and convalescent COVID-19.

Germline values: CDR1 MDHEN, CDR2 SYDVKM. The CDR3 sequence is 14 residues long. Trimming removed 11 bases from V and 5 bases from J; junction bases left unmatched: 9. Clones were sequenced by immunoSEQ multiplex PCR, and TCRdb holds only the in-frame ones, with some missing. Of about 430,000 clones listed, about 88% were seen once; the top ten hold about 1.5%. The material sequenced was PBMCs or T cells enriched from blood (not recorded which). The clonotype was recovered from a woman aged 18-29 years who had been exposed to COVID-19. This chain uses TRBV28 with TRBJ2-2; 9 bases fit TRBD1. This chain's CDR3 is CAGRGTGRTGELFF. The CDR3 nucleotides are TGTGCCGGGAGGGGGACAGGGCGTACCGGGGAGCTGTTTTTT.